This TCR beta chain was captured by sequencing in a study of blood T cell repertoires in COVID-19. The assay was immunoSEQ multiplex PCR, and TCRdb's table has in-frame clones only and misses some. The sample holds a few hundred thousand clones, nearly 90% seen once. The participants were between roughly 18 and 100 years old and came from roughly 25 US areas. Participants' reported clinical history set cohort assignment. Two negative PCRs, clearance, or symptom resolution characterized the recovered Cohort 3 donors. Germline assignment: CDR1 SNHLY and CDR2 FYNNEI. There are 14 residues in the CDR3. V was clipped by 6 bases and J by 3 bases; unmatched bases: 5.

The sample comprised PBMCs or T cells enriched from blood (not recorded which). This receptor was taken from a woman aged 25 to 39 who had recovered from COVID-19. The genes are TRBV2 and TRBJ1-1; 9 bases line up with TRBD1. The CDR3 reads CASSRTGAHTEAFF. The CDR3 nucleotides read TGTGCCAGCAGCCGGACAGGGGCCCACACTGAAGCTTTCTTT.